The 10 T cell receptor beta chains below all came from one sample that was sequenced in a study of shared clonotypes between healthy human individuals. Using immunoSEQ multiplex PCR, the repertoire was profiled, and TCRdb retains in-frame clones only, with some absent. The sample yields 600,000 or so clones, approximately 95% seen once. Naive-designated CD8 cells lacked CD45RO, were positively enriched for CCR7, and omitted terminally differentiated effector memory CD45RA+ cells. Sequences were obtained from naive CD8+ T cells sorted from blood. The receptors derive from a woman aged 30 to 39 in good health.

V and J are TRBV28 and TRBJ2-2; the D call may be TRBD1 or TRBD2 (5 bases each). V lost 1 base and J lost 7, with 13 bases in between. Germline V gene lookup returns CDR1 MDHEN and CDR2 SYDVKM. The CDR3 is made up of 15 amino acids. CDR3 DNA: TGTGCCAGCAGTTTATCCGGGACCTTAGGCGGGGAGCTGTTTTTT. Its translation is CASSLSGTLGGELFF.

This chain links TRBV2 with TRBJ1-2; D is perhaps TRBD1 (6 bases). The V gene lost 3 bases and the J gene lost 2 bases, with 10 bases spanning the gap. There are 14 residues in the CDR3. The germline gives CDR1 SNHLY, CDR2 FYNNEI. CDR3 protein: CASSDRGKNYGYTF. The DNA of the CDR3 is TGTGCCAGCAGTGACAGGGGAAAAAACTATGGCTACACCTTC.

The V and J genes are TRBV6-6 and TRBJ1-2, with a possible D match to TRBD1 (6 bases). The V and J ends lost 5 bases and 7 bases respectively, with 17 bases between them. The CDR3 extends over 14 amino acids. CDR1 and CDR2 (germline): MNHNY, SVGAGI (reference sequence). The CDR3 coding sequence is TGTGCCAGCAGTCCCGATCAGGGGAGTCTTGGCTACACCTTC. Translating gives CASSPDQGSLGYTF.

As DNA, the CDR3 is TGTGCCAGCAGCTCCGAAGAGACCCAGTACTTC. This sequence encodes CASSSEETQYF. This chain links TRBV13 with TRBJ2-5; D is undetermined. The CDR3 length is 11 residues. Germline V gives CDR1 PRHDT, CDR2 FYEKMQ (reference sequence). Trimming pared 4 bases from V and 3 bases from J, leaving 3 bases between.

The V and J genes are TRBV13 and TRBJ2-7; TRBD2 matches 10 bases. Per germline, CDR1 PRHDT and CDR2 FYEKMQ (reference sequence). This CDR3 is built from 15 residues. The V segment lost 2 bases and the J segment 2 bases; nucleotides outside the gene matches: 3. The DNA for the CDR3 is TGTGCCAGCAGCTTACTAGCGGGAGCAGCCTACGAGCAGTACTTC. Translating gives CASSLLAGAAYEQYF.

This clone was seen once. The gene calls are TRBV28 and TRBJ2-7, with TRBD1 matching over 9 bases. V dropped 3 bases and J dropped 2; count of bases not matched to a gene: 8. CDR1 and CDR2 (germline): MDHEN, SYDVKM. This CDR3 has 16 residues. The CDR3, as DNA: TGTGCCAGCAGTTTTCGGGCAAGACAGGGGGCCTACGAGCAGTACTTC. Amino acid sequence: CASSFRARQGAYEQYF.

The chain couples TRBV27 to TRBJ2-1; no clear D gene. The CDR3 extends over 14 amino acids. The germline V gene has CDR1 MNHEY and CDR2 SMNVEV (reference sequence). Between the trimmed V and J ends, which lost 2 bases and 2 bases, there was a span of 7 bases. The chain's CDR3 is CASSLTATYNEQFF. DNA for the CDR3: TGTGCCAGCAGTTTAACGGCAACCTACAATGAGCAGTTCTTC.

Points on this clone: Within the sample, other DNA sequences also encode this same CDR3. J is TRBJ2-7 and V is TRBV5-4, with TRBD2 matching over 7 bases. CDR1 SGHNT and CDR2 YYREEE come from the germline V gene (reference sequence). After removal of 2 bases from V and 7 bases from J, the junction contained 0 bases not matched to a gene. The CDR3 is 11 amino acids. The CDR3 loop reads CASSLAGEQYF. CDR3 DNA sequence: TGTGCCAGCAGCTTAGCGGGGGAGCAGTACTTC. The variable domain in full, completed from reference TRBV5-4 and TRBJ2-7, reads ETGVTQSPTHLIKTRGQQVTLRCSSQSGHNTVSWYQQALGQGPQFIFQYYREEENGRGNFPPRFSGLQFPNYSSELNVNALELDDSALYLCASSLAGEQYFGPGTRLTVT.

This sequence joins TRBV14 and TRBJ1-2; D gene uncertain. CDR1 is SGHDN, CDR2 FVKESK, per germline. V lost 4 bases and J 4 bases, leaving 19 bases between the germline ends. The CDR3 totals 16 residues. CDR3 sequence (DNA): TGTGCCAGCAGCCCAGCATGGGAGAATGCTTTCTATGGCTACACCTTC. Amino acids: CASSPAWENAFYGYTF.

This chain connects TRBV29-1 to TRBJ2-5; the D is unclear. CDR3 size: 14 residues. The germline V gene has CDR1 SQVTM and CDR2 ANQGSEA. V was trimmed by 7 bases and J by 2 bases, leaving 17 bases between them. CDR3 in amino acids: CSATPPGWQETQYF. The CDR3 bases are TGCAGCGCTACCCCCCCCGGCTGGCAAGAGACCCAGTACTTC.